The 27 T cell receptor beta chains below come from one sample, sequenced in a study of blood T cell repertoires in COVID-19. The method was immunoSEQ multiplex PCR; TCRdb's version includes in-frame clones alone and lacks a portion of them. Of 220,000 or so clones in the sample, roughly 86% were seen once. The sample taken for sequencing was PBMCs or T cells enriched from blood (not recorded which). Receptors were obtained from a woman aged 45-59 years who had recovered from COVID-19.

V and J are TRBV18 and TRBJ2-5; D might be TRBD2 (5 bases). The CDR3 loop spans 14 amino acids. Trimming cost V 1 base and J 1 base, with 7 bases left between them. The V gene's germline CDR1 is KGHSH and CDR2 LQKENI. Here the CDR3 reads CASSPQRGQETQYF. The DNA of the CDR3 is TGTGCCAGCTCACCACAACGGGGCCAAGAGACCCAGTACTTC.

CDR3 sequence reads: CASSPSTFGSGGVTDTQYF. CDR3 in DNA: TGCGCCAGCAGCCCCTCAACCTTTGGGAGCGGGGGGGTCACAGATACGCAGTATTTT. The V and J genes are TRBV4-3 and TRBJ2-3, with TRBD2 matching over 10 bases. J gave up 2 bases and V 4 bases, and 15 bases lay outside the gene matches. The germline gives CDR1 LGHNA, CDR2 YSLEER. There are 19 residues in the CDR3.

The chain employs TRBV11-2 and TRBJ2-7; 16 nucleotides align to TRBD2. Trimming took 5 bases from V and 2 from J; bases not matched to a gene: 3. Germline CDR1 SGHAT, CDR2 FQNNGV. CDR3 size: 16 residues. The CDR3 nucleotides are TGTGCCAGCAGCCGCGGGACTAGCGGGGGGGCCTACGAGCAGTACTTC. As protein: CASSRGTSGGAYEQYF.

The genes are TRBV28 and TRBJ1-1; D is perhaps TRBD1 (6 bases). Trimming took 5 bases from V and 0 from J, leaving 16 bases between them. CDR3 length: 16 residues. Germline V gives CDR1 MDHEN, CDR2 SYDVKM. The CDR3 spells CASSEMTGYMNTEAFF. The CDR3 bases are TGTGCCAGCAGTGAGATGACAGGATATATGAACACTGAAGCTTTCTTT. The variable domain in full, with the rest retrieved from reference TRBV28 and TRBJ1-1, is DVKVTQSSRYLVKRTGEKVFLECVQDMDHENMFWYRQDPGLGLRLIYFSYDVKMKEKGDIPEGYSVSREKKERFSLILESASTNQTSMYLCASSEMTGYMNTEAFFGQGTRLTVV.

CDR3 DNA sequence: TGTGCCAGCAGCCCCTTTGCCTACGAGCAGTACTTC. Translating it yields CASSPFAYEQYF. The chain uses TRBV6-2 or TRBV6-3 and TRBJ2-7; no firm D call. The germline CDR1 and CDR2 sequences are MNHEY and SVGEGT. V gave up 6 bases and J gave up 2 bases, with 8 bases separating them. This CDR3 spans 12 amino acids.

The chain combines TRBV5-1 with TRBJ2-7; 14 bases agree with TRBD2. The V gene's germline CDR1 is SGHRS and CDR2 YFSETQ. The CDR3 extends over 15 amino acids. V lost 4 bases and J lost 2; bases outside the gene matches: 2. CDR3 nucleotides: TGCGCCAGCAGCGAGGGACTAGCGGGAGCCTACGAGCAGTACTTC. It encodes CASSEGLAGAYEQYF.

CDR3: CASNIADYPTDTQYF. The CDR3 DNA reads TGTGCCAGCAACATAGCGGACTACCCCACAGATACGCAGTATTTT. The chain has TRBV27 and TRBJ2-3, with D possibly TRBD2 on 6 matching bases. The CDR3 spans 15 residues. Trimming stripped 7 bases from V and 2 bases from J, with 16 bases between. The germline V gene has CDR1 MNHEY and CDR2 SMNVEV (reference sequence).

This clone was found once. The genes are TRBV28 and TRBJ2-3; TRBD2 matches 14 bases. The CDR3 loop spans 15 amino acids. Per germline, CDR1 MDHEN and CDR2 SYDVKM. V dropped 5 bases and J dropped 7; count of bases not matched to a gene: 5. The CDR3, as DNA: TGTGCCAGCAGTGATGGGACTAGCGGGAGCTATACGCAGTATTTT. It is translated as CASSDGTSGSYTQYF.

This chain joins TRBV5-8 and TRBJ1-1; D remains ambiguous. Looked up from germline, CDR1 is SGHTS and CDR2 is YDEGEE. The germline V and J ends were trimmed by 7 bases and 0 bases, with 19 bases remaining between them. The CDR3 runs to 16 residues. The CDR3 DNA reads TGTGCCAGCTTTCGACCACGGTCCGGGTTGAACACTGAAGCTTTCTTT. Protein product: CASFRPRSGLNTEAFF.

The chain combines TRBV29-1 with TRBJ1-5, with D unclear. CDR1 is SQVTM and CDR2 is ANQGSEA in the germline V gene. There are 15 residues in the CDR3. Trimming took off 2 bases at V and 0 bases at J, with 11 bases between the two ends. The CDR3 nucleotides read TGCAGCGTTGAAAGCGTGAAGGATAGCAATCAGCCCCAGCATTTT. Translated: CSVESVKDSNQPQHF.

V and J are TRBV28 and TRBJ2-1; 8 nucleotides align to TRBD2. From germline, CDR1 is MDHEN and CDR2 SYDVKM. The CDR3 covers 14 residues. The junction had 5 bases not matched to a gene; V was cut back by 7 bases and J by 3 bases. CDR3 protein: CASTGTRDYNEQFF. CDR3 DNA sequence: TGTGCCAGCACAGGGACTAGGGACTACAATGAGCAGTTCTTC. The whole variable domain, filled in from reference TRBV28 and TRBJ2-1, reads DVKVTQSSRYLVKRTGEKVFLECVQDMDHENMFWYRQDPGLGLRLIYFSYDVKMKEKGDIPEGYSVSREKKERFSLILESASTNQTSMYLCASTGTRDYNEQFFGPGTRLTVL.

The chain links TRBV13 to TRBJ1-1; D remains ambiguous. Germline CDR1 is PRHDT and CDR2 is FYEKMQ (reference sequence). Trimming shortened V by 2 bases and J by 1 base, and 8 bases separated the two germline ends. The CDR3 has 14 amino acids. The CDR3 DNA reads TGTGCCAGCAGCTTAAGCTCATCGAACACTGAAGCTTTCTTT. Protein product: CASSLSSSNTEAFF.

The chain combines TRBV27 with TRBJ2-2, with TRBD2 matching 8 bases. This CDR3 is 17 amino acids long. Germline CDR1 reads MNHEY; CDR2 reads SMNVEV (reference sequence). J was trimmed by 2 bases and V by 7 bases; bases with no gene match: 12. CDR3 amino acids: CASNWRAGGKNTGELFF. Here the CDR3 DNA reads TGTGCCAGCAACTGGAGGGCGGGGGGCAAAAACACCGGGGAGCTGTTTTTT.

The V gene is TRBV5-3, the J gene TRBJ1-6; 7 bases are a match to TRBD1. TRBV5-3 qualifies as an ORF whose function is uncertain. V lost 4 bases to trimming and J lost 8 bases; unmatched junction nucleotides: 15. The CDR3 totals 17 residues. The CDR3 region has the DNA TGTGCCAGAAGCCTGGACAGGAGGGGTAATGTCGATTCACCCCTCCACTTT. This codes for CARSLDRRGNVDSPLHF.

V is TRBV2 and J is TRBJ2-2, with 12 bases fitting TRBD2. Germline CDR1 is SNHLY and CDR2 is FYNNEI. V trimming: 7 bases; J trimming: 6 bases; junction bases outside the gene matches: 6. The CDR3 runs 15 residues. CDR3 sequence: CASMTSGSRAGELFF. DNA of the CDR3: TGTGCCAGCATGACTAGCGGGAGTCGGGCCGGGGAGCTGTTTTTT.

This CDR3 reads CASRAWAGSYNEQFF. The CDR3 nucleotides are TGTGCCAGCAGGGCATGGGCGGGTTCCTACAATGAGCAGTTCTTC. The chain joins TRBV27 to TRBJ2-1; tentatively, D is TRBD2 (5 bases). The CDR3 is made up of 15 amino acids. Germline CDR1 MNHEY, CDR2 SMNVEV (reference sequence). Deletions cut 6 bases from V and 1 base from J, with 13 bases between.

This sequence joins TRBV2 and TRBJ1-2, with 7 bases identical to TRBD1. The germline V gene has CDR1 SNHLY and CDR2 FYNNEI. V shed 7 bases and J 8 bases; nucleotides not matched to a gene: 4. The CDR3 runs to 11 residues. The CDR3 region has the DNA TGTGCCAGCACAGGGGGGAAAGGCTACACCTTC. It codes for CASTGGKGYTF. Full variable domain (missing parts from reference TRBV2 and TRBJ1-2): EPEVTQTPSHQVTQMGQEVILRCVPISNHLYFYWYRQILGQKVEFLVSFYNNEISEKSEIFDDQFSVERPDGSNFTLKIRSTKLEDSAMYFCASTGGKGYTFGSGTRLTVV.

This chain connects TRBV13 to TRBJ1-4, with a tentative D call TRBD1 (6 bases). This CDR3 region has 14 residues. Trimming took 5 bases from V and 9 from J, leaving 16 bases between them. In germline, CDR1 is PRHDT, CDR2 FYEKMQ (reference sequence). The CDR3 loop reads CASSARGQSKKLFF. The CDR3 coding sequence is TGTGCCAGCAGCGCCCGCGGACAGAGCAAAAAACTGTTTTTT.

The chain joins TRBV18 to TRBJ1-5; D is perhaps TRBD1 (5 bases). Germline V CDR1 and CDR2: KGHSH, LQKENI. The V gene lost 4 bases and the J gene lost 2 bases, with 12 bases spanning the gap. CDR3 length: 15 residues. The CDR3 region has the DNA TGTGCCAGCTCACGGGGGGGGGTTGGCAATCAGCCCCAGCATTTT. Translated: CASSRGGVGNQPQHF. Full variable domain (remainder filled in from reference TRBV18 and TRBJ1-5): NAGVMQNPRHLVRRRGQEARLRCSPMKGHSHVYWYRQLPEEGLKFMVYLQKENIIDESGMPKERFSAEFPKEGPSILRIQQVVRGDSAAYFCASSRGGVGNQPQHFGDGTRLSIL.

With respect to this clone: Different DNA sequences within this sample yield the same CDR3. This chain links TRBV20-1 with TRBJ2-7, with TRBD1 matching over 8 bases. The CDR3 is 11 amino acids. Germline values: CDR1 DFQATT, CDR2 SNEGSKA (reference sequence). V shed 6 bases, J shed 6 bases, and the junction held 4 bases outside the gene matches. CDR3 in DNA: TGCAGTGCAACTACAGGGGGCGAGCAGTACTTC. It specifies CSATTGGEQYF.

This sequence joins TRBV24-1 and TRBJ2-5; tentative D call: TRBD2 (5 bases). Trimming took off 1 base at V and 0 bases at J, with 8 bases between the two ends. The CDR3 totals 15 residues. Germline V CDR1 and CDR2: KGHDR, SFDVKD. The CDR3 nucleotides read TGTGCCACCAGTGATTTAGAAGCGGACCAAGAGACCCAGTACTTC. Protein product: CATSDLEADQETQYF.

V usage is TRBV20-1 and J usage is TRBJ1-5; D ambiguous. CDR1 is DFQATT, CDR2 SNEGSKA, per germline (reference sequence). CDR3 length equals 13 residues. Between the trimmed V and J ends, which lost 3 bases and 0 bases, there was a span of 6 bases. CDR3 sequence (DNA): TGCAGTGCTAGTACTTATAGCAATCAGCCCCAGCATTTT. This codes for CSASTYSNQPQHF.

The chain uses TRBV27 and TRBJ1-5; D remains unclear. The length of the CDR3 is 15 residues. Germline V CDR1 and CDR2: MNHEY, SMNVEV (reference sequence). V was shortened by 3 bases and J by 0 bases, with 9 bases between the two germline ends. In DNA, the CDR3 is TGTGCCAGCAGTTTCTCGGGGAATAGCAATCAGCCCCAGCATTTT. This codes for CASSFSGNSNQPQHF.

The V and J genes are TRBV6-5 and TRBJ2-1; 8 nucleotides align to TRBD1. This CDR3 is 13 amino acids long. V lost 5 bases and J lost 5; bases outside the gene matches: 2. Germline CDR1 reads MNHEY; CDR2 reads SVGAGI. The CDR3 DNA sequence: TGTGCCAGCAGTCGACAGGGGAACAATGAGCAGTTCTTC. Amino acids: CASSRQGNNEQFF.

The chain carries TRBV7-6 and TRBJ2-2, with D unresolved. CDR3 length equals 12 residues. The germline CDR1 and CDR2 sequences are SGHVS and FNYEAQ. V was clipped by 3 bases and J by 6 bases, with 5 bases between them. The CDR3 nucleotides are TGTGCCAGCAGCTTTTTCGCCGGGGAGCTGTTTTTT. Translating it yields CASSFFAGELFF.

This chain links TRBV3-1 (or the pseudogene TRBV3-2) with TRBJ2-7; no firm D call. Looked up from germline, CDR1 is LGHDT and CDR2 is YNNKEL (reference sequence). The CDR3 loop spans 12 amino acids. V lost 3 bases and J 3 bases, leaving 6 bases between the germline ends. CDR3 in amino acids: CASSHRGYEQYF. CDR3 bases: TGTGCCAGCAGCCATAGAGGCTACGAGCAGTACTTC.

This clone was picked up one time. This chain joins TRBV7-8 and TRBJ1-2; 7 nucleotides line up with TRBD1. Germline V gives CDR1 SGHVS, CDR2 FQNEAQ. The CDR3 length is 13 residues. J was trimmed by 3 bases and V by 4 bases; bases with no gene match: 2. The CDR3 bases are TGTGCCAGCAGCTACACAGGGGACTATGGCTACACCTTC. Its translation: CASSYTGDYGYTF.